Detailed here is one T cell receptor (beta chain). The authors reverse transcribed 0.5 to 1 ug RNA with random hexamers. MiXCR, run by TCRdb on the immunoSEQ multiplex PCR reads, gives a single entry per CDR3 protein. Of about 190,000 distinct CDR3 sequences listed, under 97% were seen once; the top ten hold around 0.1%. The data stem from a study of CD8 T cells in Susac syndrome. J gave up 1 base and V 7 bases, and 7 bases lay outside the gene matches. CDR1 is SQVTM, CDR2 ANQGSEA, per germline. The CDR3 is made up of 14 amino acids. Negative isolation yielded CD8+ and CD4+ T cells; FACS enriched TEMRA cells.

The chain couples TRBV29-1 to TRBJ2-5; TRBD2 matches 9 bases. This receptor was identified in a human donor with Susac syndrome. Material for sequencing was CD4+ T cells from PBMCs. This CDR3 is CSGIAGAIQETQYF. Here the CDR3 DNA reads TGCAGCGGAATAGCGGGGGCCATCCAAGAGACCCAGTACTTC.